The 32 T cell receptor beta chains below were found in one sample sequenced in a study of T cell responses to AZD1222 COVID-19 vaccine (dated by TCRdb to the early 2020s). In light of the paper, this sample's time point label describes: baseline before first vaccination. The library was produced with the immunoSEQ multiplex PCR assay. This immuneACCESS table, as held by TCRdb, lists in-frame sequences with V and J called but not all clones. Of the missing ones, under half trace to an unresolved V gene in checked studies; the others have no known cause. The sample yields 90,000 to 120,000 clones; about 94% were counted once. The top ten clones comprise around 5% of the sample. Sequences were derived from peripheral blood, sampled on day 0 of AZD1222 vaccination. These receptors came from an adult in good health.

This chain connects TRBV4-2 to TRBJ2-7, with a weak D call TRBD1 (5 bases). Deletions cut 0 bases from V and 4 bases from J, with 16 bases between. Germline lookup yields CDR1 LGHNA and CDR2 YNFKEQ. The CDR3 contains 16 residues. This chain's CDR3 is CASSQDGAILTYEQYF. The CDR3 DNA is TGTGCCAGCAGCCAAGATGGGGCGATTTTGACTTACGAGCAGTACTTC.

The V call is TRBV6-6, the J call TRBJ2-5, with 8 bases aligning to TRBD2. CDR1 and CDR2 from the germline V gene are MNHNY and SVGAGI (reference sequence). The CDR3 is made up of 16 amino acids. The ends lost 10 bases at V and 2 bases at J; junction bases unmatched: 15. CDR3: CATVRGASGQQETQYF. In nucleotides, the CDR3 is TGTGCCACCGTAAGGGGGGCTAGCGGGCAACAAGAGACCCAGTACTTC.

The chain has TRBV11-2 and TRBJ1-1, with D possibly being TRBD1 (5 bases). This CDR3 has 14 residues. In germline, CDR1 is SGHAT, CDR2 FQNNGV. Trimming removed 2 bases at V and 4 bases at J, with 11 bases between. The CDR3 loop is CASSLPGRGTEAFF. Written as DNA, the CDR3 is TGTGCCAGCAGCTTACCGGGGCGAGGCACTGAAGCTTTCTTT.

V and J are TRBV28 and TRBJ2-3; no firm D call. CDR3 length: 12 amino acids. V was trimmed by 6 bases and J by 2 bases, leaving 6 bases between them. Germline lookup yields CDR1 MDHEN and CDR2 SYDVKM. The CDR3 here is CASRSNTDTQYF. For the CDR3, the DNA is TGTGCCAGCAGGTCTAACACAGATACGCAGTATTTT.

The J gene is TRBJ1-5, the V gene TRBV30, with D maybe TRBD1 (5 bases). The CDR3 has 14 amino acids. V was shortened by 1 base and J by 3 bases, with 10 bases between the two germline ends. Germline CDR1 reads GTSNPN; CDR2 reads SVGIG (reference sequence). The CDR3 spells CAWSEGNLNQPQHF. As DNA, the CDR3 is TGTGCCTGGAGTGAGGGGAACCTCAATCAGCCCCAGCATTTT.

The V gene is TRBV7-8, the J gene TRBJ2-1; D gene ambiguous. The V end lost 7 bases, the J end lost 4 bases, and 20 bases lay between the germline ends. The germline gives CDR1 SGHVS, CDR2 FQNEAQ. The CDR3 runs to 16 residues. This chain's CDR3 is CASNSRVGLGYNEQFF. Written as DNA, the CDR3 is TGTGCCAGCAACTCAAGGGTAGGGCTCGGTTACAATGAGCAGTTCTTC. The entire variable domain, with the rest obtained from reference TRBV7-8 and TRBJ2-1, is as follows: GAGVSQSPRYKVAKRGQDVALRCDPISGHVSLFWYQQALGQGPEFLTYFQNEAQLDKSGLPSDRFFAERPEGSVSTLKIQRTQQEDSAVYLCASNSRVGLGYNEQFFGPGTRLTVL.

The chain carries TRBV25-1 and TRBJ1-4; the match to TRBD1 covers 9 bases. The CDR3 extends over 14 amino acids. V lost 6 bases to trimming and J lost 7 bases; unmatched junction nucleotides: 6. CDR1 and CDR2 (germline): MGHDK, SYGVNS. The DNA for the CDR3 is TGTGCCAGCAGCAAGACAGGGGGTTCTGAAAAACTGTTTTTT. Its protein is CASSKTGGSEKLFF.

V usage is TRBV7-8 and J usage is TRBJ2-7, with D unresolved. Germline assignment: CDR1 SGHVS and CDR2 FQNEAQ. Trimming removed 1 base from V and 1 base from J, with 2 bases in between. This CDR3 region has 12 residues. In nucleotides, the CDR3 is TGTGCCAGCAGCTTAGTGTCCTACGAGCAGTACTTC. Translating gives CASSLVSYEQYF.

V and J are TRBV4-3 and TRBJ2-2, with TRBD2 matching 8 bases. This CDR3 contains 17 residues. The V segment lost 1 base and the J segment 0 bases; nucleotides outside the gene matches: 4. Looked up from germline, CDR1 is LGHNA and CDR2 is YSLEER. The CDR3 DNA follows: TGCGCCAGCAGCCAAGTGAAGCGGGAGTCGAACACCGGGGAGCTGTTTTTT. Residues: CASSQVKRESNTGELFF.

The chain joins TRBV4-2 to TRBJ2-5; TRBD1 matches 8 bases. Per germline, CDR1 LGHNA and CDR2 YNFKEQ. Trimming removed 4 bases from V and 5 bases from J; junction bases left unmatched: 9. CDR3 size: 15 residues. Here the CDR3 reads CASSLTLRDRETQYF. In DNA form, the CDR3 reads TGTGCCAGCAGCCTTACCCTCCGGGACAGGGAGACCCAGTACTTC.

V is TRBV29-1 and J is TRBJ1-3; no reliable D call. Germline assignment: CDR1 SQVTM and CDR2 ANQGSEA. The length of the CDR3 is 11 residues. V was cut by 6 bases and J by 1 base, with 4 bases left in between. In DNA form, the CDR3 reads TGCAGCGTCCTATCTGGAAACACCATATATTTT. It specifies CSVLSGNTIYF.

This chain connects TRBV5-4 to TRBJ2-2; maybe TRBD2 (6 bases). CDR1 and CDR2 from the germline V gene are SGHNT and YYREEE (reference sequence). Trimming cost V 4 bases and J 0 bases, with 13 bases left between them. This CDR3 contains 16 residues. CDR3 loop: CASSPAGPANTGELFF. CDR3 nucleotides: TGTGCCAGCAGCCCTGCGGGACCTGCGAACACCGGGGAGCTGTTTTTT.

The rearrangement joins TRBV15 to TRBJ2-7; 13 bases are shared with TRBD2. The CDR3 loop spans 15 amino acids. Germline trimming cut 4 bases from V and 5 bases from J; bases unmatched to any gene: 5. The germline V gene has CDR1 LNHNV and CDR2 YYDKDF (reference sequence). CDR3 bases: TGTGCCACCAGCACGAGACTAGCGGGAGGCAACGAGCAGTACTTC. It specifies CATSTRLAGGNEQYF. The full variable domain, rest sourced from reference TRBV15 and TRBJ2-7, is DAMVIQNPRYQVTQFGKPVTLSCSQTLNHNVMYWYQQKSSQAPKLLFHYYDKDFNNEADTPDNFQSRRPNTSFCFLDIRSPGLGDTAMYLCATSTRLAGGNEQYFGPGTRLTVT.

V and J are TRBV7-8 and TRBJ1-6, with D tentatively TRBD1 (5 bases). CDR3 length: 17 amino acids. Germline V lookup: CDR1 SGHVS, CDR2 FQNEAQ. The germline V and J ends were trimmed by 2 bases and 5 bases, with 16 bases remaining between them. The CDR3 reads CASSLSVRVNHNSPLHF. Written as DNA, the CDR3 is TGTGCCAGCAGCTTATCCGTCAGGGTGAATCATAATTCACCCCTCCACTTT.

The gene calls are TRBV2 and TRBJ1-6; D is ambiguous. CDR3 length: 13 residues. Germline loops: CDR1 SNHLY, CDR2 FYNNEI. The germline V and J ends were trimmed by 6 bases and 3 bases, with 6 bases remaining between them. The CDR3 DNA follows: TGTGCCAGCAGGGAACACTATAATTCACCCCTCCACTTT. This gives the protein CASREHYNSPLHF.

The V and J genes are TRBV5-5 and TRBJ1-2; D unclear. CDR1 and CDR2 (germline): SGHKS, YYEKEE (reference sequence). V lost 6 bases and J 11 bases, leaving 20 bases between the germline ends. The CDR3 totals 13 residues. CDR3 nucleotides: TGTGCCAGCACCCCGAGGGCAGCCCTTGGTTACACCTTC. Translated, it gives CASTPRAALGYTF.

The rearrangement uses TRBV11-2 and TRBJ2-7; 11 bases fit TRBD2. This CDR3 has 15 amino acids. Germline V lookup: CDR1 SGHAT, CDR2 FQNNGV. Unmatched junction bases numbered 6, after V lost 1 base and J lost 7 bases. The CDR3 protein is CASSLVAGGPGEQYF. The DNA for the CDR3 is TGTGCCAGCAGCTTAGTAGCGGGAGGGCCAGGTGAGCAGTACTTC. The full variable domain, rest sourced from reference TRBV11-2 and TRBJ2-7, is EAGVAQSPRYKIIEKRQSVAFWCNPISGHATLYWYQQILGQGPKLLIQFQNNGVVDDSQLPKDRFSAERLKGVDSTLKIQPAKLEDSAVYLCASSLVAGGPGEQYFGPGTRLTVT.

The rearrangement links TRBV7-6 to TRBJ2-5; no firm D call. The CDR3 spans 13 residues. The V end was cut by 8 bases, the J end by 2 bases, with 12 bases between. In germline, CDR1 is SGHVS, CDR2 FNYEAQ. CDR3 amino acids: CASARGRQETQYF. In DNA form, the CDR3 reads TGTGCCAGCGCTCGAGGTCGGCAAGAGACCCAGTACTTC.

This clone was seen a few times. The chain carries TRBV6-5 and TRBJ1-6; 9 bases line up with TRBD1. Germline V gene data show CDR1 as MNHEY and CDR2 as SVGAGI. There are 15 residues in the CDR3. V shed 5 bases, J shed 9 bases, and the junction held 8 bases outside the gene matches. DNA of the CDR3: TGTGCCAGCAGTCCCGGACAGGGGAAAGGTTCACCCCTCCACTTT. As protein: CASSPGQGKGSPLHF.

The V and J genes are TRBV6-5 and TRBJ2-2; TRBD2 matches 8 bases. Germline V gene sequence: CDR1 MNHEY, CDR2 SVGAGI. The CDR3 sequence is 15 residues long. The ends lost 10 bases at V and 0 bases at J; junction bases unmatched: 7. DNA of the CDR3: TGTGCCACCTTCGGGGGGGTCACGAACACCGGGGAGCTGTTTTTT. It encodes CATFGGVTNTGELFF.

The V gene is TRBV19, the J gene TRBJ2-7; the match to TRBD2 covers 12 bases. The CDR3 loop spans 15 amino acids. The trim removed 6 bases at V and 2 bases at J, leaving 5 bases unmatched. Germline CDR1 is LNHDA and CDR2 is SQIVND (reference sequence). CDR3 DNA: TGTGCCAGTAGCCTACTAGCGGGAGGTACCTACGAGCAGTACTTC. The encoded protein is CASSLLAGGTYEQYF.

The chain uses TRBV15 and TRBJ1-1; a possible D gene is TRBD1 (5 bases). Germline loops: CDR1 LNHNV, CDR2 YYDKDF (reference sequence). V was clipped by 0 bases and J by 1 base, with 12 bases between them. The CDR3 totals 16 residues. The DNA of the CDR3 is TGTGCCACCAGCAGAGATATATCCACAGGGAACACTGAAGCTTTCTTT. Protein: CATSRDISTGNTEAFF.

In this sample, this clone turned up once. The chain has TRBV2 and TRBJ1-4; 8 bases line up with TRBD1. The V gene end was trimmed by 6 bases and the J gene end by 3 bases; junction bases not matched to a gene: 3. Germline CDR1 SNHLY, CDR2 FYNNEI. CDR3 length: 14 residues. CDR3 DNA: TGTGCCAGCAGGGACAGGGCGGCTAATGAAAAACTGTTTTTT. Translating gives CASRDRAANEKLFF.

The CDR3 region has the DNA TGTGCCAGCACCAATGGGCCGCCCGGAGCTTTCTTT. Its translation: CASTNGPPGAFF. J is TRBJ1-1 and V is TRBV2; D not resolved. V was cut by 7 bases and J by 10 bases, with 16 bases left in between. CDR3 length: 12 amino acids. Germline loops: CDR1 SNHLY, CDR2 FYNNEI.

The V gene is TRBV5-1, the J gene TRBJ2-3; TRBD1 might be the D (6 bases). The germline V gene encodes CDR1 SGHRS and CDR2 YFSETQ. The CDR3 is 15 residues long. V lost 0 bases and J lost 6, with 14 bases in between. CDR3 loop: CASSLDRAAADTQYF. CDR3 sequence (DNA): TGCGCCAGCAGCTTGGACAGGGCTGCAGCTGATACGCAGTATTTT. The entire variable domain, with the rest obtained from reference TRBV5-1 and TRBJ2-3, is as follows: KAGVTQTPRYLIKTRGQQVTLSCSPISGHRSVSWYQQTPGQGLQFLFEYFSETQRNKGNFPGRFSGRQFSNSRSEMNVSTLELGDSALYLCASSLDRAAADTQYFGPGTRLTVL.

The J gene is TRBJ2-1, the V gene TRBV6-1; 10 nucleotides line up with TRBD1. Trimming cost V 1 base and J 3 bases; bases outside gene matches: 0. Germline V gene sequence: CDR1 MNHNS, CDR2 SASEGT. The CDR3 loop spans 15 amino acids. CDR3 nucleotide sequence: TGTGCCAGCAGTGAAGGGACAGGGGGCTACAATGAGCAGTTCTTC. Encoded protein: CASSEGTGGYNEQFF.

The chain is built from TRBV28 and TRBJ1-2; weak D call: TRBD1 (6 bases). The CDR3 sequence is 15 residues long. Between the trimmed V and J ends, which lost 5 bases and 4 bases, there was a span of 17 bases. Germline-derived CDR1 and CDR2 are MDHEN and SYDVKM. CDR3 amino acids: CASSKVGGQGYGYTF. The CDR3 nucleotides are TGTGCCAGCAGTAAAGTCGGGGGGCAGGGCTATGGCTACACCTTC.

The chain uses TRBV28 and TRBJ1-2, with no clear D. The CDR3 has 16 amino acids. V lost 3 bases and J 5 bases, leaving 19 bases between the germline ends. Germline V gene data show CDR1 as MDHEN and CDR2 as SYDVKM. Written as DNA, the CDR3 is TGTGCCAGCAGTTTGAAGGGCGCCCGGATGTATTATGGCTACACCTTC. This translates into CASSLKGARMYYGYTF.

The V call is TRBV7-9, the J call TRBJ2-3; TRBD2 matches at 7 bases. Germline CDR1 reads SEHNR; CDR2 reads FQNEAQ (reference sequence). The CDR3 consists of 14 residues. The V segment lost 5 bases and the J segment 6 bases; nucleotides outside the gene matches: 8. The chain's CDR3 is CASSRRGEQDTQYF. In DNA, the CDR3 is TGTGCCAGCAGCCGCCGGGGGGAACAGGATACGCAGTATTTT.

The chain is built from TRBV7-8 and TRBJ2-5; D is undetermined. Trimming left V 5 bases short and J 6 bases short, with 10 bases between. This CDR3 is 12 amino acids long. Germline-derived CDR1 and CDR2 are SGHVS and FQNEAQ. The CDR3 sequence: CASSPGVQTQYF. DNA of the CDR3: TGTGCCAGCAGCCCCGGTGTTCAGACCCAGTACTTC.

J is TRBJ2-1 and V is TRBV25-1; D gene ambiguous. Trimming took off 0 bases at V and 6 bases at J, with 9 bases between the two ends. CDR3 length: 14 residues. Germline loops: CDR1 MGHDK, CDR2 SYGVNS. The CDR3 here is CASSEYEDLNEQFF. The CDR3 bases are TGTGCCAGCAGTGAATACGAGGACCTCAATGAGCAGTTCTTC. The whole variable domain, remainder taken from reference TRBV25-1 and TRBJ2-1, is EADIYQTPRYLVIGTGKKITLECSQTMGHDKMYWYQQDPGMELHLIHYSYGVNSTEKGDLSSESTVSRIRTEHFPLTLESARPSHTSQYLCASSEYEDLNEQFFGPGTRLTVL.

The V call is TRBV3-1 (or the pseudogene TRBV3-2), the J call TRBJ1-6; possibly TRBD1 for D (5 bases). Germline CDR1 and CDR2: LGHDT and YNNKEL (reference sequence). V gave up 4 bases and J gave up 8 bases, with 9 bases separating them. The CDR3 runs to 13 residues. CDR3 in DNA: TGTGCCAGCAGCCGTTTGGGGGATTCACCCCTCCACTTT. It is translated as CASSRLGDSPLHF.